A single sample is the source of the 28 T cell receptor beta chains below, sequenced in a study of blood T cell repertoires in COVID-19. Libraries were prepared by immunoSEQ multiplex PCR; TCRdb keeps only in-frame clonotypes and omits some of them. The profile shows 51,000 or so clones, around four fifths of them singletons. Sequenced input: peripheral blood. The receptors stem from a man aged 70-80 years with active COVID-19.

The genes are TRBV5-5 and TRBJ2-7, with D perhaps TRBD2 (5 bases). Trimming removed 0 bases from V and 3 bases from J, with 10 bases in between. This CDR3 comprises 14 residues. The germline V gene has CDR1 SGHKS and CDR2 YYEKEE (reference sequence). CDR3 nucleotide sequence: TGTGCCAGCAGCTTGGAAGCCGGGAACTACGAGCAGTACTTC. It translates to CASSLEAGNYEQYF. The variable domain in full, with the rest retrieved from reference TRBV5-5 and TRBJ2-7, is DAGVTQSPTHLIKTRGQQVTLRCSPISGHKSVSWYQQVLGQGPQFIFQYYEKEERGRGNFPDRFSARQFPNYSSELNVNALLLGDSALYLCASSLEAGNYEQYFGPGTRLTVT.

The gene calls are TRBV14 and TRBJ2-4, with 7 bases fitting TRBD1. Germline CDR1 reads SGHDN; CDR2 reads FVKESK. Losses at the gene ends were 2 bases for V and 6 bases for J; bases not matched to a gene: 4. This CDR3 comprises 14 residues. CDR3 sequence: CASSQPGDRNIQYF. The CDR3 region has the DNA TGTGCCAGCAGCCAACCAGGGGACAGAAACATTCAGTACTTC.

This chain uses TRBV9 with TRBJ1-2; 8 bases match TRBD1. CDR1 and CDR2 (germline): SGDLS, YYNGEE. CDR3 size: 17 residues. Trimming cost V 0 bases and J 4 bases; bases outside gene matches: 11. The DNA for the CDR3 is TGTGCCAGCAGCGTAGCTGGACAGGGCCTGAGCGTCTATGGCTACACCTTC. It yields the protein CASSVAGQGLSVYGYTF.

The V call is TRBV7-3, the J call TRBJ2-2; D is possibly TRBD1 (5 bases). Germline-derived CDR1 and CDR2 are SGHTA and FQGTGA. V dropped 1 base and J dropped 6 bases, with 9 bases sitting between them. CDR3 length: 14 residues. The CDR3: CASSLMAGSGELFF. Here the CDR3 DNA reads TGTGCCAGCAGCTTAATGGCAGGGTCCGGGGAGCTGTTTTTT.

This chain connects TRBV18 to TRBJ2-2; the match to TRBD1 covers 7 bases. Trimming removed 2 bases from V and 3 bases from J; junction bases left unmatched: 3. This CDR3 contains 15 residues. Germline V gene data show CDR1 as KGHSH and CDR2 as LQKENI. The CDR3 loop is CASSPSGTDTGELFF. The DNA of the CDR3 is TGTGCCAGCTCACCATCCGGGACAGACACCGGGGAGCTGTTTTTT.

The V and J genes are TRBV19 and TRBJ2-3; D gene uncertain. Germline V gene lookup returns CDR1 LNHDA and CDR2 SQIVND (reference sequence). This CDR3 has 12 residues. Trimming stripped 5 bases from V and 2 bases from J, with 5 bases between. The CDR3 region has the DNA TGTGCCAGTAGTGAGTACACAGATACGCAGTATTTT. Protein: CASSEYTDTQYF.

V gene TRBV10-3 combines with J gene TRBJ2-1; tentatively, D is TRBD1 (6 bases). The V gene lost 6 bases and the J gene lost 8 bases, with 14 bases spanning the gap. The germline gives CDR1 ENHRY, CDR2 SYGVKD. The CDR3 is 13 amino acids. The chain's CDR3 is CAIRPSRGDEQFF. In nucleotides, the CDR3 is TGTGCCATCAGACCAAGCAGGGGCGATGAGCAGTTCTTC.

This chain links TRBV5-6 with TRBJ1-2; D is ambiguous. V was pared by 0 bases and J by 4 bases, with 10 bases between. This CDR3 is built from 14 residues. Germline V gene sequence: CDR1 SGHDT, CDR2 YYEEEE. CDR3 residues: CASSLGVNSYGYTF. Here the CDR3 DNA reads TGTGCCAGCAGCTTGGGAGTCAACTCCTATGGCTACACCTTC.

This clone occurred a few times. The genes are TRBV5-4 and TRBJ1-4; 8 bases fit TRBD1. The V segment lost 9 bases and the J segment 8 bases; nucleotides outside the gene matches: 9. Per the germline V gene, CDR1 is SGHNT and CDR2 is YYREEE (reference sequence). CDR3 length: 13 amino acids. The CDR3 protein is CATHGQGREKLFF. CDR3 DNA sequence: TGTGCCACCCACGGACAGGGTAGAGAAAAACTGTTTTTT.

This rearrangement joins TRBV28 to TRBJ2-7; D possibly corresponds to TRBD1 (6 bases). The ends were cut back, 6 bases at V and 5 bases at J, with 20 bases in the middle. The CDR3 runs to 15 residues. Germline V gene sequence: CDR1 MDHEN, CDR2 SYDVKM. This chain's CDR3 is CASSPRDKVEDEQYF. The CDR3 nucleotides read TGTGCCAGCAGCCCCCGGGACAAGGTTGAAGACGAGCAGTACTTC.

The chain carries TRBV19 and TRBJ2-1, with TRBD2 matching over 8 bases. The CDR3 has 16 residues. J was trimmed by 3 bases and V by 7 bases; bases with no gene match: 11. Germline lookup yields CDR1 LNHDA and CDR2 SQIVND (reference sequence). As DNA, the CDR3 is TGTGCCAGTACAATGAGGGGCGGGGGGAACTACAATGAGCAGTTCTTC. Protein: CASTMRGGGNYNEQFF.

The sample holds one count of this clone. The J gene is TRBJ2-3, the V gene TRBV9; tentatively, D is TRBD1 (7 bases). From germline, CDR1 is SGDLS and CDR2 YYNGEE. Trimming removed 4 bases at V and 9 bases at J, with 18 bases between. CDR3 length: 14 residues. In DNA form, the CDR3 reads TGTGCCAGCAGCCCGGGAAGGGGGCGGGACACGCAGTATTTT. Its protein is CASSPGRGRDTQYF.

The chain recombines TRBV2 with TRBJ2-3, with D maybe TRBD2 (5 bases). The V and J ends lost 8 bases and 5 bases respectively, with 20 bases between them. The CDR3 runs to 15 residues. The germline V gene has CDR1 SNHLY and CDR2 FYNNEI. The chain's CDR3 is CASGSRATKRDTQYF. CDR3 DNA sequence: TGTGCCAGCGGCTCGCGGGCTACCAAGCGAGATACGCAGTATTTT.

The chain recombines TRBV10-3 with TRBJ1-6; tentatively, D is TRBD1 (6 bases). Germline values: CDR1 ENHRY, CDR2 SYGVKD. The CDR3 consists of 14 residues. V lost 5 bases and J 10 bases, leaving 15 bases between the germline ends. The CDR3 reads CAISRPGAGSPLHF. CDR3 nucleotide sequence: TGTGCCATCAGTAGGCCAGGGGCTGGGTCACCCCTCCACTTT.

The chain couples TRBV19 to TRBJ1-2; D is uncertain. The CDR3 has 16 residues. Germline assignment: CDR1 LNHDA and CDR2 SQIVND (reference sequence). V was clipped by 5 bases and J by 5 bases, with 21 bases between them. The CDR3 nucleotides read TGTGCCAGTAGTCCCTCCCCCTCCGGGGTAAGGTATGGCTACACCTTC. Translation: CASSPSPSGVRYGYTF.

The rearrangement uses TRBV3-1 (or the pseudogene TRBV3-2) and TRBJ2-7, with a tentative D call TRBD1 (6 bases). The germline V gene encodes CDR1 LGHDT and CDR2 YNNKEL (reference sequence). V shed 0 bases and J shed 8 bases, with 11 bases lying between them. The CDR3 runs 13 residues. The CDR3 here is CASSQDKDSQQYF. CDR3 sequence (DNA): TGTGCCAGCAGCCAAGATAAGGACAGCCAGCAGTACTTC.

The genes are TRBV6-5 and TRBJ1-6, with 8 nucleotides matching TRBD1. The CDR3 has 16 residues. Germline V gives CDR1 MNHEY, CDR2 SVGAGI. Trimming cost V 2 bases and J 3 bases; bases outside gene matches: 3. The CDR3 sequence is CASSYGDRIYNSPLHF. The CDR3 bases are TGTGCCAGCAGTTACGGGGACAGGATCTATAATTCACCCCTCCACTTT.

The genes are TRBV10-3 and TRBJ1-1; 7 nucleotides align to TRBD1. Per the germline V gene, CDR1 is ENHRY and CDR2 is SYGVKD. This CDR3 has 14 residues. V shed 8 bases, J shed 4 bases, and the junction held 10 bases outside the gene matches. The chain's CDR3 is CAIGQEVGITEAFF. In nucleotides, the CDR3 is TGTGCCATCGGACAGGAGGTTGGAATCACTGAAGCTTTCTTT.

The chain uses TRBV2 and TRBJ1-2; D is unclear. Per the germline V gene, CDR1 is SNHLY and CDR2 is FYNNEI. CDR3 length: 13 amino acids. Deletions cut 4 bases from V and 2 bases from J, with 8 bases between. This CDR3 reads CASSAGGNYGYTF. CDR3 nucleotide sequence: TGTGCCAGCAGTGCTGGAGGAAACTATGGCTACACCTTC.

The V call is TRBV12-3 or TRBV12-4, the J call TRBJ1-5; D is undetermined. Trimming pared 5 bases from V and 9 bases from J, leaving 11 bases between. This CDR3 has 12 amino acids. This CDR3 is CASSPEVGPQHF. The CDR3 DNA reads TGTGCCAGCAGTCCTGAGGTAGGGCCCCAGCATTTT.

This chain uses TRBV4-3 with TRBJ2-2, with unresolved D. Germline CDR1 reads LGHNA; CDR2 reads YSLEER. Trimming shortened V by 0 bases and J by 3 bases, and 11 bases separated the two germline ends. This CDR3 has 16 residues. The CDR3 nucleotides read TGCGCCAGCAGCCAAGATTTCGGCGGATACACCGGGGAGCTGTTTTTT. It encodes CASSQDFGGYTGELFF.

This clone was observed a single time. The V gene is TRBV11-2, the J gene TRBJ2-4; tentative D call: TRBD2 (7 bases). The germline V gene has CDR1 SGHAT and CDR2 FQNNGV. V was cut by 5 bases and J by 0 bases, with 11 bases left in between. The CDR3 has 15 residues. CDR3 loop: CASSRGALAKNIQYF. As DNA, the CDR3 is TGTGCCAGCAGCCGGGGGGCCCTAGCCAAAAACATTCAGTACTTC.

The chain has TRBV27 and TRBJ2-7; TRBD2 agrees at 11 bases. This CDR3 region has 15 residues. V lost 4 bases, J lost 4 bases, and 6 bases stayed unmatched. Per the germline V gene, CDR1 is MNHEY and CDR2 is SMNVEV (reference sequence). In DNA, the CDR3 is TGTGCCAGCAGTTCAAGACTAGCGGGGCTATACGAGCAGTACTTC. This translates into CASSSRLAGLYEQYF.

The gene calls are TRBV4-2 and TRBJ2-7; D is possibly TRBD2 (6 bases). This CDR3 region has 15 residues. Germline CDR1 and CDR2: LGHNA and YNFKEQ. Between the trimmed V and J ends, which lost 4 bases and 6 bases, there was a span of 19 bases. The CDR3, as DNA: TGTGCCAGCAGCCTTTTGATCTCTTCGCGGGGCGAGCAGTACTTC. Encoded protein: CASSLLISSRGEQYF.

This chain links TRBV15 with TRBJ2-3; D not resolved. The germline V gene has CDR1 LNHNV and CDR2 YYDKDF (reference sequence). The CDR3 extends over 15 amino acids. Trimming shortened V by 3 bases and J by 1 base, and 11 bases separated the two germline ends. The chain's CDR3 is CATSSIRLGTDTQYF. For the CDR3, the DNA is TGTGCCACCAGCAGCATTCGGCTAGGCACAGATACGCAGTATTTT.

CDR3 sequence reads: CASGHGRTGAPNIQYF. The CDR3 DNA is TGTGCCAGCGGACACGGAAGGACAGGGGCCCCCAACATTCAGTACTTC. The chain has TRBV11-1 and TRBJ2-4, with 9 bases that match TRBD1. The CDR3 contains 16 residues. CDR1 is SGHAT, CDR2 FQDESV, per germline (reference sequence). Germline trimming cut 8 bases from V and 7 bases from J; bases unmatched to any gene: 15.

This clone appeared a single time. The chain uses TRBV28 and TRBJ2-7, with 9 bases that match TRBD1. This CDR3 is built from 13 residues. Losses at the gene ends were 3 bases for V and 3 bases for J; bases not matched to a gene: 0. Germline-derived CDR1 and CDR2 are MDHEN and SYDVKM. CDR3 bases: TGTGCCAGCAGTTTGGACAGGGGCTACGAGCAGTACTTC. Its protein is CASSLDRGYEQYF.

The sample holds a few counts of this clone. The CDR3 region is CASSFNVLGANEKLFF. The CDR3 coding sequence is TGTGCCAGCAGCTTTAATGTCTTGGGCGCTAATGAAAAACTGTTTTTT. J is TRBJ1-4 and V is TRBV7-2; unclear D gene. The CDR3 contains 16 residues. The V end lost 3 bases, the J end lost 3 bases, and 14 bases lay between the germline ends. Per germline, CDR1 SGHTA and CDR2 FQGNSA. Drawing the rest from reference TRBV7-2 and TRBJ1-4, the complete variable domain is GAGVSQSPSNKVTEKGKDVELRCDPISGHTALYWYRQSLGQGLEFLIYFQGNSAPDKSGLPSDRFSAERTGGSVSTLTIQRTQQEDSAVYLCASSFNVLGANEKLFFGSGTQLSVL.